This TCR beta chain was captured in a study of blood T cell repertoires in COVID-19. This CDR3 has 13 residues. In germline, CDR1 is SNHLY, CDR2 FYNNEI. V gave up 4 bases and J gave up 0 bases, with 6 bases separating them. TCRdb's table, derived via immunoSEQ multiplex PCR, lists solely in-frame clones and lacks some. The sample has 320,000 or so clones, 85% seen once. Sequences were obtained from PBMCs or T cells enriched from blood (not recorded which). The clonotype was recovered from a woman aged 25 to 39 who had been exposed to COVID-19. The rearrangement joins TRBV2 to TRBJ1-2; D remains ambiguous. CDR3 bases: TGTGCCAGCAGTGTTAACTCTAACTATGGCTACACCTTC. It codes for CASSVNSNYGYTF.